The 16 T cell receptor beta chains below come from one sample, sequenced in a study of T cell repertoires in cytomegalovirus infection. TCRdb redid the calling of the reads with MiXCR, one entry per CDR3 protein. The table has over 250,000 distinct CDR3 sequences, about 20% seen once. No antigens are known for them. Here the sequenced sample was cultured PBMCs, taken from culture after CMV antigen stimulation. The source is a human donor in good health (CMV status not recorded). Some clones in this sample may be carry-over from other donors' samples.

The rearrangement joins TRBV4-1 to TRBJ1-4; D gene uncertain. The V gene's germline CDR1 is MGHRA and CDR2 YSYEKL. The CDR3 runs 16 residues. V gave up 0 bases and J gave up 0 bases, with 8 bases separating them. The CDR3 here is CASSQEADPTNEKLFF. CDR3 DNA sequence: TGCGCCAGCAGCCAAGAGGCAGATCCAACTAATGAAAAACTGTTTTTT.

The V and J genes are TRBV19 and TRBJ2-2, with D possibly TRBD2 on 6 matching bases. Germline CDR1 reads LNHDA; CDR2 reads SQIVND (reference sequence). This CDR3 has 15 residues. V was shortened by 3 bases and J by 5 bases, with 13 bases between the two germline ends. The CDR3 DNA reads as TGTGCCAGTAGTATGAATAGCGGCTTAACCGGGGAGCTGTTTTTT. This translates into CASSMNSGLTGELFF.

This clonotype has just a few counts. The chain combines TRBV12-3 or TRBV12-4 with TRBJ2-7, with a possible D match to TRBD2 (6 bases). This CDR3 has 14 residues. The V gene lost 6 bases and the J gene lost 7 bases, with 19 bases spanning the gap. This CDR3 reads CASSPSGSGREQYF. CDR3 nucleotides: TGTGCCAGCAGCCCGAGCGGGTCAGGGAGAGAGCAGTACTTC.

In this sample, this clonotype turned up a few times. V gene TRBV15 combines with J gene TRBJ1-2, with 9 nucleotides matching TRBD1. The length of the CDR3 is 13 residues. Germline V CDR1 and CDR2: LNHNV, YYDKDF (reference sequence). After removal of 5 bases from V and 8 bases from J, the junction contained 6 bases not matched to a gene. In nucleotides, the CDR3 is TGTGCCACCAGCCGGGACAGGGAAACCGGCTACACCTTC. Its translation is CATSRDRETGYTF.

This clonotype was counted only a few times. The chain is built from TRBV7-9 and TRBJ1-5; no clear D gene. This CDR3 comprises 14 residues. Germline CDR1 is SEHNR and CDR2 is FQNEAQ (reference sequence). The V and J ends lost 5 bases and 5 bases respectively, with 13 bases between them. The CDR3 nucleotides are TGTGCCAGCAGCGCCGTGGGCGGTTATCAGCCCCAGCATTTT. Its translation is CASSAVGGYQPQHF.

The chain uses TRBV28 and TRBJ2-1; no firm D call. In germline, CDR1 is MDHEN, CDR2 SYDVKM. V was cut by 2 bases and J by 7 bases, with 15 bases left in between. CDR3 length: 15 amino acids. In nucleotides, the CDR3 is TGTGCCAGCAGTTTAAAAGGGTACCCTCTAAATGAGCAGTTCTTC. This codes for CASSLKGYPLNEQFF. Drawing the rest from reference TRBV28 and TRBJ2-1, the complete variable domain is DVKVTQSSRYLVKRTGEKVFLECVQDMDHENMFWYRQDPGLGLRLIYFSYDVKMKEKGDIPEGYSVSREKKERFSLILESASTNQTSMYLCASSLKGYPLNEQFFGPGTRLTVL.

CDR3 amino acids: CASSLAPRAGANVLTF. Here the CDR3 DNA reads TGTGCCAGCAGCTTAGCCCCCAGAGCTGGGGCCAACGTCCTGACTTTC. The rearrangement joins TRBV7-9 to TRBJ2-6, with D hard to call. The CDR3 spans 16 residues. Deletions cut 0 bases from V and 2 bases from J, with 8 bases between. CDR1 is SEHNR and CDR2 is FQNEAQ in the germline V gene (reference sequence).

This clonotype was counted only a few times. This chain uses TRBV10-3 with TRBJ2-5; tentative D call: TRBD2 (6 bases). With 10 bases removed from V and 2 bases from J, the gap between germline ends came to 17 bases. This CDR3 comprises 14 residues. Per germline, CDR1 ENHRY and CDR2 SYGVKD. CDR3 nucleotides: TGTGCCACCCGTCGGAGGGGTCTTCAAGAGACCCAGTACTTC. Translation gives CATRRRGLQETQYF.

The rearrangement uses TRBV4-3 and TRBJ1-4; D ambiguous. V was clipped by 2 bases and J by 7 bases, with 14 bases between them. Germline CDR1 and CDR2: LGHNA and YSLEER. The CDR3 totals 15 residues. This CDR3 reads CASSQSSPEGEKLFF. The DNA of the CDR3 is TGCGCCAGCAGCCAATCTTCACCCGAGGGTGAAAAACTGTTTTTT.

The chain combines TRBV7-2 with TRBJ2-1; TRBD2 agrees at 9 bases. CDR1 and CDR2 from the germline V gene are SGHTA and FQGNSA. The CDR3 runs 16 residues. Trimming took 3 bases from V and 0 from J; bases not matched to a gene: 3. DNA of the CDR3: TGTGCCAGCAGCTTGCTAGCGGGACCCTCCTACAATGAGCAGTTCTTC. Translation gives CASSLLAGPSYNEQFF.

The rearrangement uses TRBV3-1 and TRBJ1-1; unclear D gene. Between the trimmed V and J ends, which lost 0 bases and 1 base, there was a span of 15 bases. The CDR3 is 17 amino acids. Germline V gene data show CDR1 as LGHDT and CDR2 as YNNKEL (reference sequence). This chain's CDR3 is CASSQDVVGRQNTEAFF. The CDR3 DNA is TGTGCCAGCAGCCAAGATGTGGTAGGCCGACAGAACACTGAAGCTTTCTTT.

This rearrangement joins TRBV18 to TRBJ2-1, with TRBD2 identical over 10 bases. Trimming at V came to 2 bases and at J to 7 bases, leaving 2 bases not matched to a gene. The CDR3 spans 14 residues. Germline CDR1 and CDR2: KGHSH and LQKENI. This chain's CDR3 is CASSPTSGTNEQFF. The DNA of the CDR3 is TGTGCCAGCTCACCAACTAGCGGGACGAATGAGCAGTTCTTC.

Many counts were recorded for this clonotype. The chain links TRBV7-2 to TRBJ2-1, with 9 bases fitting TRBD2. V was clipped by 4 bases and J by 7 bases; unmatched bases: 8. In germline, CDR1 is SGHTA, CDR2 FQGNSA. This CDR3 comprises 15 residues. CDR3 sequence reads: CASSSQVAGANEQFF. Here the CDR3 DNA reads TGTGCCAGCAGCTCCCAGGTAGCGGGAGCGAATGAGCAGTTCTTC.

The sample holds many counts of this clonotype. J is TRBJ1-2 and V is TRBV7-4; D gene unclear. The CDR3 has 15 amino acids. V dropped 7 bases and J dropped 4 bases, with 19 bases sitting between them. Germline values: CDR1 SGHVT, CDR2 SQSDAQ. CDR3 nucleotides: TGTGCCAGCACTCCATTCACGGGCAGAGTCTATGGCTACACCTTC. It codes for CASTPFTGRVYGYTF. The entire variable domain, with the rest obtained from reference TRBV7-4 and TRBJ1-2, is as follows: GAGVSQSPRYKVAKRGRDVALRCDSISGHVTLYWYRQTLGQGSEVLTYSQSDAQRDKSGRPSGRFSAERPERSVSTLKIQRTEQGDSAVYLCASTPFTGRVYGYTFGSGTRLTVV.

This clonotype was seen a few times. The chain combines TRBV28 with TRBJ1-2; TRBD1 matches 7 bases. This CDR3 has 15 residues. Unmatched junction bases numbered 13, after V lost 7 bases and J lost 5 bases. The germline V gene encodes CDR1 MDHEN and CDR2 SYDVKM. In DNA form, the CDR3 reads TGTGCCAGCATTCACCGCCCCGGGACAGATTATGGCTACACCTTC. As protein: CASIHRPGTDYGYTF.

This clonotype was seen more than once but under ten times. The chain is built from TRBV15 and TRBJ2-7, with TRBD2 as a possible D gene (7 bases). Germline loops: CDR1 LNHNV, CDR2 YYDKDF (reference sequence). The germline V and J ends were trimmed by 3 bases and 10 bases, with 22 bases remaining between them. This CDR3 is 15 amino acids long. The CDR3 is CATSRLRGGVPTQYF. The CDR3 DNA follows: TGTGCCACCAGCAGGCTAAGGGGGGGAGTTCCGACTCAGTACTTC. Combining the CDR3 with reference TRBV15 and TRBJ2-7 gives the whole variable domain DAMVIQNPRYQVTQFGKPVTLSCSQTLNHNVMYWYQQKSSQAPKLLFHYYDKDFNNEADTPDNFQSRRPNTSFCFLDIRSPGLGDTAMYLCATSRLRGGVPTQYFGPGTRLTVT.